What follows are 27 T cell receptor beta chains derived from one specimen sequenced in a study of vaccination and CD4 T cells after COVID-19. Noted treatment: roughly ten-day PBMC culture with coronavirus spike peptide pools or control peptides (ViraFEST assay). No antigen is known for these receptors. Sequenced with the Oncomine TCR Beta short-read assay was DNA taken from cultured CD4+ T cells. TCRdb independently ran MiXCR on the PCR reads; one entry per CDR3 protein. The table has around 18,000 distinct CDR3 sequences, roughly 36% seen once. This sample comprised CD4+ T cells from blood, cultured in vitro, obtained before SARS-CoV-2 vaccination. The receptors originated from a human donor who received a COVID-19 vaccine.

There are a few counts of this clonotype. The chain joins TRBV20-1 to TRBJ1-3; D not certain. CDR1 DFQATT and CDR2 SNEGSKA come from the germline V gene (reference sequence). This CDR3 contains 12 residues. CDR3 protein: CSVRSSGNTIYF. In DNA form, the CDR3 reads TGCAGCGTCAGGAGCTCTGGAAACACCATATATTTT.

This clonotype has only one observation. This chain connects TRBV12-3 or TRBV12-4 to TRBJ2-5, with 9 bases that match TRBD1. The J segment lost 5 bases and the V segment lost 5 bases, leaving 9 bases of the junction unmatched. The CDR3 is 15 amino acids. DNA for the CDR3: TGTGCCAGCAGTAAGGGACAGGGAGTTGGGGAGACCCAGTACTTC. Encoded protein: CASSKGQGVGETQYF.

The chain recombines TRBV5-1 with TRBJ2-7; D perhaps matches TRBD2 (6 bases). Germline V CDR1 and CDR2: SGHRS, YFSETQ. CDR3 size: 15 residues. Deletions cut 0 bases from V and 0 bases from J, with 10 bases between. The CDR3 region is CASSLAAGISYEQYF. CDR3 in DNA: TGCGCCAGCAGCTTGGCGGCGGGGATCTCCTACGAGCAGTACTTC.

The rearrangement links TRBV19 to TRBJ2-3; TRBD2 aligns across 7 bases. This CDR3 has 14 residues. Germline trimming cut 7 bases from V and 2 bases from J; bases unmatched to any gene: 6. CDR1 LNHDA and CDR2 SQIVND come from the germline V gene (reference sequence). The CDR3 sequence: CASTYSGPTDTQYF. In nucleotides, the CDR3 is TGTGCCAGTACCTATAGCGGGCCCACAGATACGCAGTATTTT.

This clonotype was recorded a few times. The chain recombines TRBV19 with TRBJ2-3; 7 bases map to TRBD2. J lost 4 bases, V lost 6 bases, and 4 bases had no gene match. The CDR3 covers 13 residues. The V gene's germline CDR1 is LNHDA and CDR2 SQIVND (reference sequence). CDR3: CASRSRGADTQYF. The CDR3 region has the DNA TGTGCCAGTAGGTCTCGGGGGGCAGATACGCAGTATTTT. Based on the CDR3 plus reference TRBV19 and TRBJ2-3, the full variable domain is DGGITQSPKYLFRKEGQNVTLSCEQNLNHDAMYWYRQDPGQGLRLIYYSQIVNDFQKGDIAEGYSVSREKKESFPLTVTSAQKNPTAFYLCASRSRGADTQYFGPGTRLTVL.

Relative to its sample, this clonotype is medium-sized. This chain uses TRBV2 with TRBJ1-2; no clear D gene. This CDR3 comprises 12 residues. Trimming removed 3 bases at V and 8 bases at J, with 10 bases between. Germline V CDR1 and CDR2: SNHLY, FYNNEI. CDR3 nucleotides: TGTGCCAGCAGTGAGTGGATAGAGGGCTACACCTTC. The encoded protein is CASSEWIEGYTF.

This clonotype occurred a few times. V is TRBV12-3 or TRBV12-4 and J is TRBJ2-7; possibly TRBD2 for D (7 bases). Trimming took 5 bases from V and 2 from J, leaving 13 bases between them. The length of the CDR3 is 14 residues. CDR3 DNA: TGTGCCAGCAGTAAGGGGGGGACTACCTACGAGCAGTACTTC. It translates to CASSKGGTTYEQYF.

The DNA for the CDR3 is TGTGCCTGGAGTACTAGCTCAGAGACCCAGTACTTC. It codes for CAWSTSSETQYF. The rearrangement uses TRBV30 and TRBJ2-5; D perhaps matches TRBD2 (6 bases). Deletions cut 2 bases from V and 4 bases from J, with 8 bases between. The CDR3 loop spans 12 amino acids. Germline CDR1 GTSNPN, CDR2 SVGIG (reference sequence).

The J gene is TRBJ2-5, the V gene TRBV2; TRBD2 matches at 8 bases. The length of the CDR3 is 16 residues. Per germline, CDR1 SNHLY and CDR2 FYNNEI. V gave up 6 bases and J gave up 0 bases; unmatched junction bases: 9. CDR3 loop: CASRKGAGVHQETQYF. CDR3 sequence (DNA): TGTGCCAGCAGAAAGGGAGCGGGGGTGCACCAAGAGACCCAGTACTTC.

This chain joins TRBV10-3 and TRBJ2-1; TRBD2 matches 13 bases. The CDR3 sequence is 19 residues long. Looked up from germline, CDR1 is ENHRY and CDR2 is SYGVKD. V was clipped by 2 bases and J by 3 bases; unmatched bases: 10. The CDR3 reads CAISEDGLAGVSYYNEQFF. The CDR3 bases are TGTGCCATCAGTGAGGACGGACTAGCGGGGGTTTCCTACTACAATGAGCAGTTCTTC.

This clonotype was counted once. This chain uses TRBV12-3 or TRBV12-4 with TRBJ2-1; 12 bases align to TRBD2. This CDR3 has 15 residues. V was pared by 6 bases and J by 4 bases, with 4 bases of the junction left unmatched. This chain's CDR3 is CASSLTSGSYNEQFF. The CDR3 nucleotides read TGTGCCAGCAGCCTGACTAGCGGGAGTTACAATGAGCAGTTCTTC.

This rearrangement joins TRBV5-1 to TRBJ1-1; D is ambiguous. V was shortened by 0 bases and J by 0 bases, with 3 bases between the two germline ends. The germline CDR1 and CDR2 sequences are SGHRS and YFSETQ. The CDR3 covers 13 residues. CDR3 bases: TGCGCCAGCAGCTTGGGAGTGAACACTGAAGCTTTCTTT. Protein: CASSLGVNTEAFF.

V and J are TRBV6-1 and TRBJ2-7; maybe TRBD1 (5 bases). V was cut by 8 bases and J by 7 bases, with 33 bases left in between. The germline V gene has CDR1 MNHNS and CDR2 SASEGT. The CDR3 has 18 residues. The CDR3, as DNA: TGTGCCAGCCGGCCGACAGTGTTTGGACCCCAGGGATTTGTGGAGCAGTACTTC. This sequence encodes CASRPTVFGPQGFVEQYF.

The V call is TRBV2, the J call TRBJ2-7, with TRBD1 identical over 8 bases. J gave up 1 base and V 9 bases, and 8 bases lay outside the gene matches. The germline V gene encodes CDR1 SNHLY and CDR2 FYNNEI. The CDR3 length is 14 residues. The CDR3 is CASRTGLISYEQYF. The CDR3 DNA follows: TGTGCCAGTCGGACAGGGTTAATATCCTACGAGCAGTACTTC.

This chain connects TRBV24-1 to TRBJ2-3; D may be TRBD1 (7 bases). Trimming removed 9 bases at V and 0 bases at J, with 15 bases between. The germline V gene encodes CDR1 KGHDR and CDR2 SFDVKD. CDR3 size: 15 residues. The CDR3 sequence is CATGGRGASTDTQYF. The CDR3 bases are TGTGCCACCGGAGGCAGGGGGGCTAGCACAGATACGCAGTATTTT.

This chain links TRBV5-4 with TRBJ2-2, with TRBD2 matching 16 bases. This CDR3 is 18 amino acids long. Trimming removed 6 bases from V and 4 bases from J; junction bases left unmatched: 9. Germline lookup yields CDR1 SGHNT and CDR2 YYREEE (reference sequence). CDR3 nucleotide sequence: TGTGCCAGCACTCCGGGACTAGCGGGGGGGTTGGGCACCGGGGAGCTGTTTTTT. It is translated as CASTPGLAGGLGTGELFF.

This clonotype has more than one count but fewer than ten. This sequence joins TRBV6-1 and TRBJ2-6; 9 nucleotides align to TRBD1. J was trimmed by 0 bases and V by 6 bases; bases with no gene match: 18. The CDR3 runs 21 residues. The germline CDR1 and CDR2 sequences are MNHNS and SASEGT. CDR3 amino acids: CASRGSTGGEGGYSGANVLTF. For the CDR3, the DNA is TGTGCCAGCAGAGGGAGTACAGGGGGCGAAGGGGGGTACTCTGGGGCCAACGTCCTGACTTTC.

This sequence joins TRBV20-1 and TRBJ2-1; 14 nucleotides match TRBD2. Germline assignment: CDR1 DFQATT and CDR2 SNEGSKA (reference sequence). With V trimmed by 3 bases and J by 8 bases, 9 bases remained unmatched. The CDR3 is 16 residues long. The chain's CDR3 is CSARRTSGGLSDEQFF. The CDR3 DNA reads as TGCAGTGCTAGGAGGACTAGCGGGGGGCTTAGCGATGAGCAGTTCTTC.

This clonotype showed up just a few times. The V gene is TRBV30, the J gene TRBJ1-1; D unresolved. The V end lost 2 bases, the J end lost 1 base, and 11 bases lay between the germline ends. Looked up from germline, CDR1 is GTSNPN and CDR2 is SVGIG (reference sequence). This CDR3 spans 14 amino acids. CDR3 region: CAWSRGRENTEAFF. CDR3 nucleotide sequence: TGTGCCTGGAGTCGTGGACGGGAGAACACTGAAGCTTTCTTT.

The CDR3 here is CATSPETGLRETQYF. DNA for the CDR3: TGTGCCACCAGTCCTGAAACAGGGCTCCGGGAGACCCAGTACTTC. The V and J genes are TRBV24-1 and TRBJ2-5; D is possibly TRBD1 (6 bases). CDR1 is KGHDR, CDR2 SFDVKD, per germline. This CDR3 has 15 amino acids. Trimming stripped 6 bases from V and 5 bases from J, with 18 bases between.

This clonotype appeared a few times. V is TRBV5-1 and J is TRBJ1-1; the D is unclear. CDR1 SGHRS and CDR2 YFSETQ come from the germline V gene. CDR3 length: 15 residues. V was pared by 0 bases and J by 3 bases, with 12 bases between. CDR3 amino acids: CASSLEGSEDTEAFF. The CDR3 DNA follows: TGCGCCAGCAGCTTGGAGGGAAGTGAAGACACTGAAGCTTTCTTT.

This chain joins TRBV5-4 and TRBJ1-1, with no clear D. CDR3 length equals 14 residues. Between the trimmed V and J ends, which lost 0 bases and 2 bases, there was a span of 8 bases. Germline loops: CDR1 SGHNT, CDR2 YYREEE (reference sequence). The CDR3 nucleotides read TGTGCCAGCAGCTTGGGCACCTTAAACACTGAAGCTTTCTTT. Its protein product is CASSLGTLNTEAFF. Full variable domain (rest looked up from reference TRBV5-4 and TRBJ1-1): ETGVTQSPTHLIKTRGQQVTLRCSSQSGHNTVSWYQQALGQGPQFIFQYYREEENGRGNFPPRFSGLQFPNYSSELNVNALELDDSALYLCASSLGTLNTEAFFGQGTRLTVV.

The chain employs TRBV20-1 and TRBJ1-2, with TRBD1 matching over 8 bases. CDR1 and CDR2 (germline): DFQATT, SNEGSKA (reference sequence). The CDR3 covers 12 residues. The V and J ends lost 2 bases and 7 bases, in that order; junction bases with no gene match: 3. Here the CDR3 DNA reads TGCAGTGCTAGATCAGGGGGCTCTGGCTACACCTTC. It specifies CSARSGGSGYTF.

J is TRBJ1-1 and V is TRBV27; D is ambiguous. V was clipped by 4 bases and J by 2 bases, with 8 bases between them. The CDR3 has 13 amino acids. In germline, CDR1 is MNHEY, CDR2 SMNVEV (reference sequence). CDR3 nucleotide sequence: TGTGCCAGCAGTTACAACAGAAACACTGAAGCTTTCTTT. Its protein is CASSYNRNTEAFF.

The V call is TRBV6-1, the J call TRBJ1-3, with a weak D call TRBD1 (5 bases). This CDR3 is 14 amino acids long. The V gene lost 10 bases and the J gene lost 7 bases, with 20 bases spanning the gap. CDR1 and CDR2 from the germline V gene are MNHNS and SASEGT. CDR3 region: CATQPQGMVNTIYF. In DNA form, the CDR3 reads TGTGCCACCCAACCCCAGGGAATGGTGAACACCATATATTTT.

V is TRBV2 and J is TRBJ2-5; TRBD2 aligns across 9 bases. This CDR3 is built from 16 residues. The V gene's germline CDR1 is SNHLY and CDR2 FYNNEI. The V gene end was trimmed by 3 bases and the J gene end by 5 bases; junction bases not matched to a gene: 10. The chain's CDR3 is CASSDGRGGRRETQYF. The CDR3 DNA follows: TGTGCCAGCAGTGATGGGCGGGGGGGCCGACGGGAGACCCAGTACTTC.

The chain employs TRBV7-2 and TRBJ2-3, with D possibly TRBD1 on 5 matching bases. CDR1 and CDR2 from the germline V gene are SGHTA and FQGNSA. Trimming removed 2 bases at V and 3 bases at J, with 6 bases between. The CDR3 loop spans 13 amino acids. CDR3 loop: CASSLRQTDTQYF. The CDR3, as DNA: TGTGCCAGCAGCTTAAGACAGACAGATACGCAGTATTTT.